Listed below are T cell receptor beta chains from one sample, sequenced in a study of blood T cell repertoires in COVID-19. TCRdb keeps only in-frame clones here, not all; method: immunoSEQ multiplex PCR. The sample has some 190,000 clones, approximately 80% seen once. The sequencing input was peripheral blood. These receptors were obtained from a woman between 45 and 65 years old with acute or convalescent COVID-19. The CDR3 runs from the conserved cysteine through the conserved F or W. D genes are given only for firm matches. Rows may omit the clone size; those that give it use once, few, many or a size class.

.	.	14	TRBV11-2	TRBJ2-7	TGTGCCAGCAGCTTAAGCCCAGGGACCTACGAGCAGTACTTC	CASSLSPGTYEQYF
.	TRBD1	13	TRBV6-5	TRBJ1-5	TGTGCCAGCAGTTTGACAGGGGACCAGCCCCAGCATTTT	CASSLTGDQPQHF
.	TRBD2	20	TRBV19	TRBJ2-4	TGTGCCAGTAGTATAGATCCCCGGGCTAGCGGGACTATAGCCAAAAACATTCAGTACTTC	CASSIDPRASGTIAKNIQYF
.	TRBD1	14	TRBV7-8	TRBJ2-7	TGTGCCAGCAGCGTAGGGGACAGGGAGTACGAGCAGTACTTC	CASSVGDREYEQYF
.	.	14	TRBV28	TRBJ1-2	TGTGCCAGCAGTTTACCCCGGTCCAACTATGGCTACACCTTC	CASSLPRSNYGYTF
many	TRBD2	15	TRBV3-1/TRBV3-2	TRBJ2-1	TGTGCCAGCAGCCCTTTCACTAGCGGCTACAATGAGCAGTTCTTC	CASSPFTSGYNEQFF
.	.	10	TRBV2	TRBJ2-3	TGTGCCAGCGGCAAAGATACGCAGTATTTT	CASGKDTQYF
.	.	15	TRBV11-2	TRBJ1-2	TGTGCCAGCAGCCCCCTAGGACAAGCTAACTATGGCTACACCTTC	CASSPLGQANYGYTF
once	.	13	TRBV15	TRBJ1-1	TGTGCCACCAGCAGAGATCCTAACACTGAAGCTTTCTTT	CATSRDPNTEAFF
.	TRBD1	17	TRBV7-2	TRBJ1-3	TGTGCCAGCAGCTTTCCCCCGGGACAGGGAAGCGGAAACACCATATATTTT	CASSFPPGQGSGNTIYF
.	.	14	TRBV28	TRBJ1-6	TGTGCCAGCAGTTTATTAGACAGTTACTCACCCCTCCACTTT	CASSLLDSYSPLHF
medium-sized	.	13	TRBV9	TRBJ2-3	TGTGCCAGCGGACTGGCCAGAACAGATACGCAGTATTTT	CASGLARTDTQYF
.	.	12	TRBV29-1	TRBJ2-5	TGCAGCGTTGATGCGGGGTTGGAGACCCAGTACTTC	CSVDAGLETQYF
few	TRBD1	16	TRBV28	TRBJ1-2	TGTGCCAGCAGTTTGCTGACAGGGGGCACTAACTATGGCTACACCTTC	CASSLLTGGTNYGYTF
few	TRBD1	17	TRBV18	TRBJ1-5	TGTGCCAGCTCACCGCAGACAGGGCAGCGTGGCAATCAGCCCCAGCATTTT	CASSPQTGQRGNQPQHF
.	.	15	TRBV6-2/TRBV6-3	TRBJ2-7	TGTGCCAGCAGTTACAAGGCAGGGATCGCCTACGAGCAGTACTTC	CASSYKAGIAYEQYF
once	TRBD1	17	TRBV9	TRBJ2-6	TGTGCCAGCAGCGCCCGGGACAGGGGGTCTGGGGCCAACGTCCTGACTTTC	CASSARDRGSGANVLTF
.	.	15	TRBV27	TRBJ1-6	TGTGCCAGCAGTTTAGTGACAGAGCTAAATTCACCCCTCCACTTT	CASSLVTELNSPLHF
many	TRBD2	14	TRBV19	TRBJ2-5	TGTGCCAGTAGTCGTCTAGCGGGAGATGGGACCCAGTACTTC	CASSRLAGDGTQYF
.	.	15	TRBV18	TRBJ1-3	TGTGCCAGCTCACCTACTGAGGGATCAGGAAACACCATATATTTT	CASSPTEGSGNTIYF
.	TRBD1	16	TRBV7-2	TRBJ1-2	TGTGCCAGCAGCTCTACAGGGGGCCTCCTTAACTATGGCTACACCTTC	CASSSTGGLLNYGYTF
.	.	13	TRBV14	TRBJ2-4	TGTGCCAGTACCCTCACTGGGGCAAACATTCAGTACTTC	CASTLTGANIQYF
.	.	16	TRBV5-5	TRBJ1-6	TGTGCCAGCAGCTTGCAGGGGTCGTCCTATAATTCACCCCTCCACTTT	CASSLQGSSYNSPLHF
few	.	14	TRBV28	TRBJ2-1	TGTGCCAGCAGTCGGGGTATCTCCTACAATGAGCAGTTCTTC	CASSRGISYNEQFF
.	.	15	TRBV28	TRBJ2-1	TGTGCCAGCAGCACCTGGACAGAGTTATACAATGAGCAGTTCTTC	CASSTWTELYNEQFF
.	.	13	TRBV24-1	TRBJ1-4	TGTGCCACCAGTGAAGCAGGGACAGAAAAACTGTTTTTT	CATSEAGTEKLFF
.	.	16	TRBV5-4	TRBJ2-3	TGTGCCAGCAGGTCTCAGGGCAGAACTAGCACAGATACGCAGTATTTT	CASRSQGRTSTDTQYF
.	.	16	TRBV5-6	TRBJ2-6	TGTGCCAGCAGCCATACAGCGGGCTCTGGGGCCAACGTCCTGACTTTC	CASSHTAGSGANVLTF
.	TRBD2	20	TRBV10-1	TRBJ2-3	TGCGCCAGCAGTGACGAAAAAGGGGCTAGCGGGAGGGTCGGCACAGATACGCAGTATTTT	CASSDEKGASGRVGTDTQYF
.	TRBD1	16	TRBV16	TRBJ1-5	TGTGCCAGCAGCCAAGTTGGAGGGACAGGGTCGAAGGCCCAGCATTTT	CASSQVGGTGSKAQHF
.	TRBD1	14	TRBV6-5	TRBJ2-7	TGTGCCACCAAGCCGGGACAGGGCTCCTACGAGCAGTACTTC	CATKPGQGSYEQYF
few	.	13	TRBV18	TRBJ1-1	TGTGCCAGCTTACAGGGTACGAACACTGAAGCTTTCTTT	CASLQGTNTEAFF
.	.	14	TRBV9	TRBJ2-7	TGTGCCAGCAGCCCAAGACCCAGGTCCTACGAGCAGTACTTC	CASSPRPRSYEQYF
few	TRBD1	15	TRBV18	TRBJ1-5	TGTGCCAGCTCGCTTGGGACAGGGTTTAATCAGCCCCAGCATTTT	CASSLGTGFNQPQHF
.	TRBD1	15	TRBV28	TRBJ2-7	TGTGCCAGCAGTCTCCCCGGGACAGCTTCCTACGAGCAGTACTTC	CASSLPGTASYEQYF
once	.	15	TRBV5-1	TRBJ2-3	TGCGCCAGCAGCTTGACAGCGGGTAGCACAGATACGCAGTATTTT	CASSLTAGSTDTQYF
.	TRBD1	14	TRBV6-6	TRBJ2-1	TGTGCCAGCAGTTACAGCGGGACAGGGGATGAGCAGTTCTTC	CASSYSGTGDEQFF
few	TRBD1	13	TRBV5-1	TRBJ1-2	TGCGCCAGCAGGCAGGGACAGGGTCATGGCTACACCTTC	CASRQGQGHGYTF
.	.	16	TRBV19	TRBJ2-3	TGTGCCAGTAGTTCCGACTGGGCGGGGAGCACAGATACGCAGTATTTT	CASSSDWAGSTDTQYF
.	.	13	TRBV7-8	TRBJ1-2	TGTGCCAGCAGCTTGTACCAGGGAGGTGGCTACACCTTC	CASSLYQGGGYTF
few	TRBD1	14	TRBV5-1	TRBJ1-1	TGCGCCAGCAGCTTAACAGGGGGGGACACTGAAGCTTTCTTT	CASSLTGGDTEAFF
once	TRBD1	13	TRBV5-1	TRBJ1-1	TGCGCCAGCAGCTCGCCAGGGGGTACTGAAGCTTTCTTT	CASSSPGGTEAFF
.	TRBD2	15	TRBV14	TRBJ2-1	TGTGCCAGCAGCCAAGCCAGCGGGGGGCGGGGTGAGCAGTTCTTC	CASSQASGGRGEQFF
once	TRBD1	15	TRBV18	TRBJ1-3	TGTGCCAGCTCAGCTGACAGGGACTCTGGAAACACCATATATTTT	CASSADRDSGNTIYF
.	TRBD1	14	TRBV2	TRBJ2-7	TGTGCCAGCACGTTTGGGACAGGCTCCTACGAGCAGTACTTC	CASTFGTGSYEQYF
few	.	14	TRBV2	TRBJ1-4	TGTGCCAGCAGTGAGGGGACTGGAGGGGAAAAACTGTTTTTT	CASSEGTGGEKLFF
few	.	17	TRBV7-6	TRBJ1-5	TGTGCCAGCAGCTCGTTCTACGGAGGGGCCGGCAATCAGCCCCAGCATTTT	CASSSFYGGAGNQPQHF
.	.	16	TRBV28	TRBJ1-1	TGTGCCAGCAGACTATTCCCATTAGGCAGGAACACTGAAGCTTTCTTT	CASRLFPLGRNTEAFF
.	TRBD1	15	TRBV6-5	TRBJ2-2	TGTGCCAGCAGCCAGACAGGGACGAACACCGGGGAGCTGTTTTTT	CASSQTGTNTGELFF
few	.	14	TRBV15	TRBJ2-2	TGTGCCACCAGCAGAGTCCTCGTTACCGGGGAGCTGTTTTTT	CATSRVLVTGELFF
.	TRBD2	20	TRBV6-2/TRBV6-3	TRBJ2-1	TGTGCCAGCAGTTTGTCAACCGGGACTAGCGGGATTAGCTCCTACAATGAGCAGTTCTTC	CASSLSTGTSGISSYNEQFF
few	TRBD1	12	TRBV30	TRBJ2-7	TGTGCCTGGAGTAGGGGGCTGAGCGAGCAGTACTTC	CAWSRGLSEQYF
.	TRBD2	16	TRBV7-9	TRBJ2-3	TGTGCCAGCAGCGGGACTAGCGGGAGGGCCTTGGATACGCAGTATTTT	CASSGTSGRALDTQYF
few	TRBD2	19	TRBV5-8	TRBJ2-5	TGTGCCAGCAGCTTGGGAGGACTAGCGGGAGGAGGAGGGCAAGAGACCCAGTACTTC	CASSLGGLAGGGGQETQYF
.	TRBD1	15	TRBV19	TRBJ2-7	TGTGCCAGTAAGGCGGGGACAGGGGCGAGCTACGAGCAGTACTTC	CASKAGTGASYEQYF
few	.	14	TRBV7-9	TRBJ1-5	TGTGCCAGCAGCCCGGTCGGTCCCCCGGTACCCCAGCATTTT	CASSPVGPPVPQHF
once	TRBD1	16	TRBV18	TRBJ1-1	TGTGCCAGCTCACAGGACAGGCTGGGAGTGAACACTGAAGCTTTCTTT	CASSQDRLGVNTEAFF